Here is one TCR beta chain with its context. Clones were read by immunoSEQ multiplex PCR, and TCRdb kept only the in-frame ones, dropping some. The sample holds tens of thousands of clones, roughly 96% seen once. Trimming removed 6 bases at V and 2 bases at J, with 10 bases between. The CDR3 contains 13 residues. The germline V gene encodes CDR1 MDHEN and CDR2 SYDVKM. This entry comes from a study of technical replicates of blood from several donors. Sequencing input: T cells isolated from PBMCs. This sequence was found in a human donor in good health. This chain joins TRBV28 and TRBJ2-5; D perhaps matches TRBD1 (5 bases). CDR3 sequence (DNA): TGTGCCAGCAGACAGGCACCTCAAGAGACCCAGTACTTC. This encodes CASRQAPQETQYF. The whole variable domain, filled in from reference TRBV28 and TRBJ2-5, reads DVKVTQSSRYLVKRTGEKVFLECVQDMDHENMFWYRQDPGLGLRLIYFSYDVKMKEKGDIPEGYSVSREKKERFSLILESASTNQTSMYLCASRQAPQETQYFGPGTRLLVL.